This T cell receptor (beta chain) is from a study of T cell clones after liver transplantation. The method was immunoSEQ multiplex PCR; TCRdb's version includes in-frame clones alone and lacks a portion of them. This sample yields some 70,000 clones, of which around 80% are seen a single time; approximately 0.6% belongs to the top ten. Germline CDR1 is MDHEN and CDR2 is SYDVKM. Unmatched junction bases numbered 16, after V lost 5 bases and J lost 5 bases. The CDR3 totals 17 residues. This clone was counted between two and nine times. The TCR originated in a human donor who received a liver transplant. Material: CD4+ T cells from blood, obtained before liver transplant. This rearrangement joins TRBV28 to TRBJ2-5; the match to TRBD2 covers 8 bases. The CDR3 loop reads CASSAGLAATVAETQYF. CDR3 bases: TGTGCCAGCAGTGCCGGACTAGCCGCAACGGTCGCGGAGACCCAGTACTTC.